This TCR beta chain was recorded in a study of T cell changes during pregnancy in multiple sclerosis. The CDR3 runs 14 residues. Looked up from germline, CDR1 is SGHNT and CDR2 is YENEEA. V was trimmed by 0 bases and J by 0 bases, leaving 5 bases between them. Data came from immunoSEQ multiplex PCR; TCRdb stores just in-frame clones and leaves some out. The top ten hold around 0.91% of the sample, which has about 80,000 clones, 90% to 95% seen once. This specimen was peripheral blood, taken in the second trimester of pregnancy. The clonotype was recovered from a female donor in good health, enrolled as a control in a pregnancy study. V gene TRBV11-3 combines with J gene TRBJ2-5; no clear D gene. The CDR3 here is CASSLDQYQETQYF. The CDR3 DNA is TGTGCCAGCAGCTTAGATCAGTACCAAGAGACCCAGTACTTC.